The clone carrying this TCR beta chain was detected a few times. The antigen is undetermined. This sample was included in a study of Ad26.COV2.S vaccination and SARS-CoV-2 variants. V lost 0 bases to trimming and J lost 4 bases, with 11 bases between them. This CDR3 contains 15 residues. The germline CDR1 and CDR2 sequences are MRHNA and SNTAGT. The treatment is: 15 to 20 received Ad26.COV2.S at low or high dose, single or two shots; several received placebo; per-sample allocation not given. Sampling took place 63 days after the first vaccine or placebo injection. Recruitment in Boston yielded a donor of adult age, 18-55 years. The protocol was immunoSEQ multiplex PCR, while the TCRdb copy is restricted to in-frame clones and leaves out a portion. Among approximately 300,000 clones listed, around 84% were seen once. Study outcomes and limitations: The TCR breadth and depth analyses may have produced an underestimate of total T cell responses.

The clonotype comes from a person aged 18-65 years who received the Ad26.COV2.S COVID-19 vaccine or a placebo. J is TRBJ2-3 and V is TRBV6-4, with D possibly matching TRBD2 (7 bases). Sequences were derived from peripheral blood, sampled in a trial of Ad26.COV2.S vaccine versus placebo. The CDR3 DNA reads as TGTGCCAGCAGTGACTCAGGCGGGGGCGCAGATACGCAGTATTTT. Protein sequence: CASSDSGGGADTQYF.